This T cell receptor beta chain was profiled in a study of shared clonotypes between healthy human individuals. On the study more broadly: With ages of 18 to 49, the donors were two women and three men.

CDR3 length equals 13 residues. Germline V gives CDR1 MNHEY, CDR2 SVGAGI. The V gene lost 4 bases and the J gene lost 9 bases, with 15 bases spanning the gap. This clone has just one count. TCRdb's table, derived via immunoSEQ multiplex PCR, lists solely in-frame clones and lacks some. Here the sample spans almost 750,000 clones, 72% being singletons. This TCR came from a woman younger than 45 in good health. The sample taken for sequencing was memory CD4+ T cells sorted from blood. This sample's subset: CD45RA-negative fraction. The chain carries TRBV6-5 and TRBJ1-2; the D gene is possibly TRBD1 (5 bases). The CDR3 spells CASSSGTPWSYTF. In DNA, the CDR3 is TGTGCCAGCAGTTCCGGGACGCCGTGGAGCTACACCTTC.